The present T cell receptor beta chain was sequenced within a study of blood T cells in healthy people across ages. The people who gave samples were healthy Caucasians from Russia, aged roughly 6 to 95. Study conclusions and caveats: Long-lived donors exceeded aged donors in naive CD4+ cells and diversity.

V lost 0 bases to trimming and J lost 2 bases; unmatched junction nucleotides: 8. The length of the CDR3 is 18 residues. The germline gives CDR1 ENHRY, CDR2 SYGVKD. This clonotype was counted between two and nine times. Its specificity is not known. Sample-barcoded 5' priming and a J-beta primer mix drove a second PCR of about 7 to 11 cycles. MiXCR, applied by TCRdb to the 5' RACE reads, yields one record per CDR3 protein. The sample lists hundreds of thousands of distinct CDR3 sequences, roughly half occurring once. V usage is TRBV10-3 and J usage is TRBJ2-3; 10 bases map to TRBD2. The specimen sequenced was blood. This receptor was taken from a woman older than 75 in good health. CDR3 coding DNA: TGTGCCATCAGTGAGTCCTCTATACTAGCGGGGATCACAGATACGCAGTATTTT. Protein sequence: CAISESSILAGITDTQYF.